A selection of T cell receptor beta chains follows, all from one sample in a study of CD8+ T cells in alopecia areata. Generated by immunoSEQ multiplex PCR, the TCRdb table keeps only in-frame clones and is missing some. This table holds 95,000 to 150,000 clones, 40% to 55% found once. Sequenced sample: NKG2D-low CD8+ T cells sorted from blood. These receptors were collected from a human donor with alopecia areata. The CDR3 runs from the conserved cysteine through the conserved F or W. The order of the fields is CDR3 DNA, CDR3 protein, V gene, clone size, J gene, D gene. D genes are given only for firm matches. Only some rows state a clone size, as once, few, many or a class for expanded clones.

TGCAGCGTTGTAGGGACAGGGAGGTATGAGCAGTTCTTC CSVVGTGRYEQFF TRBV29-1 few TRBJ2-1 TRBD1
TGTGCCAGCAGCTTAGCCCCTATCCGGCAGTACTTC CASSLAPIRQYF TRBV11-2 once TRBJ2-7 .
TGTGCCAGCAGGGAGGCAAGCTCCTACAATGAGCAGTTCTTC CASREASSYNEQFF TRBV27 . TRBJ2-1 .
TGTGCCAGCACCTACGGGGGAGGGAACGAGCAGTACTTC CASTYGGGNEQYF TRBV6-5 . TRBJ2-7 TRBD2
TGCAGCGTTGATTTGACCGGGACAGGGGTGTACAATGAGCAGTTCTTC CSVDLTGTGVYNEQFF TRBV29-1 once TRBJ2-1 TRBD1
TGCAGTGGGATGGGTAACTATGGCTACACCTTC CSGMGNYGYTF TRBV20-1 . TRBJ1-2 .
TGTGCCAGCTTCCCCAAGGAGGGCTATGGCTACACCTTC CASFPKEGYGYTF TRBV2 . TRBJ1-2 .
TGCAGCGTTGAAGGGACTAGCGGGAAAGATGAGCAGTTCTTC CSVEGTSGKDEQFF TRBV29-1 . TRBJ2-1 TRBD2
TGTGCCAGCAGTTACTCCAAGACAGGGAACGAGCAGTACTTC CASSYSKTGNEQYF TRBV6-5 . TRBJ2-7 TRBD1
TGTGCCAGCAGCTTAGGGTCGTCTAGCGGGAGTTACAATGAGCAGTTCTTC CASSLGSSSGSYNEQFF TRBV11-2 . TRBJ2-1 TRBD2
TGCAGCGTTGAAGATGAGTCAAGCACTTCCTACGAGCAGTACTTC CSVEDESSTSYEQYF TRBV29-1 few TRBJ2-7 .
TGCGCCAGCAGCCCGAACCGGGGGCTAGCGGACAATGAGCAGTTCTTC CASSPNRGLADNEQFF TRBV5-1 . TRBJ2-1 .
TGTGCCAGCAGTTTGCGGGGTACCTACGAGCAGTACTTC CASSLRGTYEQYF TRBV28 few TRBJ2-7 .
TGCAGCGTTGAAGGTGGGGCTAGCGGGATGCTAGATACGCAGTATTTT CSVEGGASGMLDTQYF TRBV29-1 . TRBJ2-3 TRBD2
TGTGCCAGCGGTGGGCGTAGCCAATACGAGCAGTACTTC CASGGRSQYEQYF TRBV28 . TRBJ2-7 .
TGCAGCGTTGAAGGCGAGTACCAAGAGACCCAGTACTTC CSVEGEYQETQYF TRBV29-1 few TRBJ2-5 .
TGCAGCGTTCTAGACATCGGTCCTGAAGCTTTCTTT CSVLDIGPEAFF TRBV29-1 . TRBJ1-1 .
TGTGCCAACAAGGATCCGACGGGGGAACACCCCTACGAGCAGTACTTC CANKDPTGEHPYEQYF TRBV2 . TRBJ2-7 .
TGTGCCAGCGAGTTAAATGAGCAGTTCTTC CASELNEQFF TRBV6-6 few TRBJ2-1 .
TGTGCCAGCAGCGAGCGGGGAGGGGCAGATACGCAGTATTTT CASSERGGADTQYF TRBV2 few TRBJ2-3 TRBD2
TGCAGCGTACCCCGTGACGGCAGCGGGAGAGAGACCCAGTACTTC CSVPRDGSGRETQYF TRBV29-1 . TRBJ2-5 TRBD2
TGTGCCAGCAGTGACTCTAGACAGCGGGCAGATACGCAGTATTTT CASSDSRQRADTQYF TRBV2 . TRBJ2-3 .
TGTGCCAGCAGCCAAGTTTCCTTGTTCCTAGCGGGAACCACCGGGGAGCTGTTTTTT CASSQVSLFLAGTTGELFF TRBV14 few TRBJ2-2 TRBD2
TGTGCCAGTAGTGACAGAAGCTACGAGCAGTACTTC CASSDRSYEQYF TRBV19 . TRBJ2-7 .
TGTGCCAGCAGTTTAAGGACAGCTAACACCGGGGAGCTGTTTTTT CASSLRTANTGELFF TRBV28 few TRBJ2-2 .
TGTGCCAGCAGTCTAGGCAGGGGTCAGACCCAGTACTTC CASSLGRGQTQYF TRBV27 . TRBJ2-5 .
TGTGCCAGCAGCCCAGGGGAGGAGACTGAAGCTTTCTTT CASSPGEETEAFF TRBV6-5 . TRBJ1-1 .
TGTGCCAGCAGATATTTAGGAATCGATGAGCAGTTCTTC CASRYLGIDEQFF TRBV2 . TRBJ2-1 .
TGTGCCAGCGGTTTCGGTATTATGGCAAACATTCAGTACTTC CASGFGIMANIQYF TRBV5-6 . TRBJ2-4 .
TGCAGCGTTGACAGCGGGGTTTACAATGAGCAGTTCTTC CSVDSGVYNEQFF TRBV29-1 few TRBJ2-1 TRBD2
TGTGCCTGGCGGGACACCAACACCGGGGAGCTGTTTTTT CAWRDTNTGELFF TRBV30 . TRBJ2-2 .
TGTGCCAGCAGTTTAGTCAATGAGCAGTTCTTC CASSLVNEQFF TRBV28 . TRBJ2-1 .
TGCAGCGTTGCCCCCGCGACAGGGTACACTGAAGCTTTCTTT CSVAPATGYTEAFF TRBV29-1 . TRBJ1-1 TRBD1
TGTGCCAGCAGCTCGCTGACTAGGTTTCCTGAGCAGTTCTTC CASSSLTRFPEQFF TRBV7-9 . TRBJ2-1 .
TGTGCCAGCAGCTCGGGGGACATCCAAGAGACCCAGTACTTC CASSSGDIQETQYF TRBV5-6 . TRBJ2-5 .
TGTGCCAGCATGACCCTCTCTGGGGCCAACGTCCTGACTTTC CASMTLSGANVLTF TRBV2 once TRBJ2-6 .
TGCAGCGTTGACGACAGCTACGAGCAGTACTTC CSVDDSYEQYF TRBV29-1 . TRBJ2-7 .
TGTGCCAGCAGTGGGGGAGGCGAGACCCAGTACTTC CASSGGGETQYF TRBV6-1 once TRBJ2-5 .
TGCAGCGTTTGGGGACTAGCGGCCGAGCAGTTCTTC CSVWGLAAEQFF TRBV29-1 . TRBJ2-1 TRBD2
TGCAGCGCCGTCGGCTGGACTAGCGGGGAGGTGAATGAGCAGTTCTTC CSAVGWTSGEVNEQFF TRBV29-1 few TRBJ2-1 TRBD2
TGTGCCAGCAGCGACGACTGGCCTTCACCCCTCCACTTT CASSDDWPSPLHF TRBV9 . TRBJ1-6 .
TGTGCCAGCAGCCCGGGGCAGAACTACGAGCAGTACTTC CASSPGQNYEQYF TRBV5-6 . TRBJ2-7 .
TGCGCCAGCAGCCAAGAATCCGGGGGGGCCAACGTCCTGACTTTC CASSQESGGANVLTF TRBV4-3 few TRBJ2-6 .
TGCAGCGTTGATGGGCAGGGAGACACTGAAGCTTTCTTT CSVDGQGDTEAFF TRBV29-1 few TRBJ1-1 .
TGTGCCAGCAGCTCTAGCGAACTAGCGTCGAGCACAGATACGCAGTATTTT CASSSSELASSTDTQYF TRBV7-9 few TRBJ2-3 TRBD2
TGTGCCAGCAGTTTGACTAGCGGGAGCTATGAGCAGTTCTTC CASSLTSGSYEQFF TRBV27 . TRBJ2-1 TRBD2
TGTGCCCTTCAGGACAGCCTGGGGAACACTGAAGCTTTCTTT CALQDSLGNTEAFF TRBV30 . TRBJ1-1 .
TGTGCCAGCAGCTTAGGGGACAGATATGGCTACACCTTC CASSLGDRYGYTF TRBV7-9 few TRBJ1-2 TRBD1
TGTGCCAGCAGTGAATCAGGGGTCGATGAGCAGTTCTTC CASSESGVDEQFF TRBV6-4 . TRBJ2-1 .
TGTGCCAGCAGTGGAGTAGGGCCTCAGCCCCAGCATTTT CASSGVGPQPQHF TRBV2 . TRBJ1-5 .
TGTGCCAGCCACCAAGGGTATGAGCAGTTCTTC CASHQGYEQFF TRBV6-5 . TRBJ2-1 .
TGTGCCAGCAGCCAAGAAGCGCGAGGGTTTGGGGCCAACGTCCTGACTTTC CASSQEARGFGANVLTF TRBV14 few TRBJ2-6 .
TGCAGCGTTATGAGTCCAACTAATGAAAAACTGTTTTTT CSVMSPTNEKLFF TRBV29-1 . TRBJ1-4 .
TGTGCCAGCAGTTCCCTGACTAGCGGACACTACGAGCAGTACTTC CASSSLTSGHYEQYF TRBV27 . TRBJ2-7 TRBD2
TGCAGCGTTGACGGGGTGGGGGTATACACAGATACGCAGTATTTT CSVDGVGVYTDTQYF TRBV29-1 . TRBJ2-3 .